The entry below describes one T cell receptor beta chain. Its antigen is not identified. The data were obtained in a study of cytomegalovirus exposure and HLA in healthy donors. Study findings and constraints: It was reportedly the case that the classifier diagnosed cytomegalovirus status with high specificity and sensitivity.

The CDR3 runs to 15 residues. V lost 7 bases, J lost 4 bases, and 8 bases stayed unmatched. Germline loops: CDR1 MDHEN, CDR2 SYDVKM. Data came from immunoSEQ multiplex PCR; TCRdb stores just in-frame clones and leaves some out. In the table there are 75,000 to 85,000 clones, approximately 91% of which are singletons. The receptor was derived from a man aged 25-40 years in good health and CMV-seronegative. This chain links TRBV28 with TRBJ1-5; 9 bases line up with TRBD1. The source material was PBMCs. The DNA of the CDR3 is TGTGCCAGCAACGCTAGGGGACAGGGAAATCAGCCCCAGCATTTT. Its protein is CASNARGQGNQPQHF.